The 20 T cell receptor beta chains below were found in one sample sequenced in a study of regulatory T cells in long-lasting Graves disease. The authors built TCR beta libraries using iRepertoire HTBI primers and Arm-PCR of CDR3 regions. TCRdb re-derived calls from the multiplex PCR reads in MiXCR, one entry per CDR3 protein. The sample has 350,000 to 450,000 distinct CDR3 sequences; approximately 12% are singletons. Time point meaning: newly diagnosed GD, antithyroid drugs for less than 3 months. The TCR library used RNA extracted from PBMCs. These sequences were also reported in another study, on T cells in Graves' hyperthyroidism and ophthalmopathy.

The specimen was peripheral blood mononuclear cells (PBMCs), collected at new diagnosis, from a patient treated with antithyroid drugs. These receptors were obtained from a woman aged 18-30 years with Graves disease.

This clonotype was seen many times. This rearrangement joins TRBV20-1 to TRBJ2-5; a possible D gene is TRBD1 (6 bases). Trimming shortened V by 6 bases and J by 2 bases, and 16 bases separated the two germline ends. Germline CDR1 and CDR2: DFQATT and SNEGSKA (reference sequence). The CDR3 totals 14 residues. The CDR3, as DNA: TGCAGTGCGGGACGGACAGCCACTCAAGAGACCCAGTACTTC. Its protein is CSAGRTATQETQYF.

Points on this clonotype: A far more abundant clone sits one base away, making this likely a read error. The genes are TRBV6-2 or TRBV6-3 and TRBJ2-2, with D hard to call. Germline CDR1 MNHEY, CDR2 SVGEGT. Trimming took 11 bases from V and 2 from J, leaving 15 bases between them. This CDR3 comprises 14 residues. The DNA for the CDR3 is TGTGCCGGCAAGAGCTCGGCCAACACCGGGGAGCTGTTTTTT. It codes for CAGKSSANTGELFF.

This clonotype appeared many times. The chain carries TRBV12-3 or TRBV12-4 and TRBJ2-2, with 8 bases aligning to TRBD1. The CDR3 spans 15 residues. J lost 3 bases, V lost 7 bases, and 7 bases had no gene match. The CDR3: CASTRQGIYTGELFF. CDR3 DNA sequence: TGTGCCAGCACCAGACAGGGGATCTACACCGGGGAGCTGTTTTTT.

V is TRBV15 and J is TRBJ2-1, with D perhaps matching TRBD1 (6 bases). CDR1 and CDR2 from the germline V gene are LNHNV and YYDKDF (reference sequence). The CDR3 is 15 residues long. V lost 0 bases and J 9 bases, leaving 15 bases between the germline ends. CDR3 DNA sequence: TGTGCCACCAGCAGAGATGTAGTGGGGGCTAGTGAGCAGTTCTTC. This codes for CATSRDVVGASEQFF.

The genes are TRBV10-3 and TRBJ2-7; D not certain. Looked up from germline, CDR1 is ENHRY and CDR2 is SYGVKD. Trimming removed 5 bases from V and 2 bases from J, with 4 bases in between. This CDR3 region has 11 residues. Here the CDR3 reads CAISQTYEQYF. For the CDR3, the DNA is TGTGCCATCAGTCAAACCTACGAGCAGTACTTC.

V usage is TRBV4-3 and J usage is TRBJ2-1; 11 bases agree with TRBD2. V lost 4 bases and J lost 10; bases outside the gene matches: 9. The CDR3 consists of 15 residues. CDR1 is LGHNA and CDR2 is YSLEER in the germline V gene. CDR3 nucleotides: TGCGCCAGCAGCCTCAGTTCACTAGCGGGGGACGAGCAGTTCTTC. Amino acid sequence: CASSLSSLAGDEQFF.

This clonotype was recorded a few times. The chain carries TRBV5-8 and TRBJ1-2, with D tentatively TRBD1 (5 bases). Trimming left V 5 bases short and J 4 bases short, with 15 bases between. This CDR3 is 14 amino acids long. Germline CDR1 reads SGHTS; CDR2 reads YDEGEE. CDR3 protein: CASSFDRYIYGYTF. The CDR3 DNA is TGTGCCAGCAGTTTTGACAGATACATCTATGGCTACACCTTC.

This sequence joins TRBV9 and TRBJ2-3; 8 bases align to TRBD2. This CDR3 has 18 residues. The germline gives CDR1 SGDLS, CDR2 YYNGEE. Losses at the gene ends were 4 bases for V and 6 bases for J; bases not matched to a gene: 19. The CDR3 coding sequence is TGTGCCAGCAGCACACGCGTACTACGCGGGGGGCGATGGGATACGCAGTATTTT. Translation gives CASSTRVLRGGRWDTQYF.

This chain uses TRBV20-1 with TRBJ2-5, with TRBD2 matching over 7 bases. The germline CDR1 and CDR2 sequences are DFQATT and SNEGSKA (reference sequence). The V and J ends lost 3 bases and 5 bases, in that order; junction bases with no gene match: 15. The CDR3 totals 16 residues. In DNA form, the CDR3 reads TGCAGTGCTAGGGGGTTGCGGGAGAGGAGAAGGGAGACCCAGTACTTC. Translating gives CSARGLRERRRETQYF.

V is TRBV19 and J is TRBJ1-1, with D perhaps TRBD1 (5 bases). The germline gives CDR1 LNHDA, CDR2 SQIVND (reference sequence). Trimming removed 7 bases at V and 1 base at J, with 16 bases between. The CDR3 is made up of 15 amino acids. The chain's CDR3 is CASMGGNNPNTEAFF. Here the CDR3 DNA reads TGTGCCAGTATGGGGGGAAATAATCCGAACACTGAAGCTTTCTTT.

This clonotype was detected ten times or more. The CDR3 sequence: CATNWDRQETQYF. The CDR3 DNA sequence: TGTGCCACCAACTGGGACAGGCAAGAGACCCAGTACTTC. This chain joins TRBV2 and TRBJ2-5; TRBD1 matches 8 bases. This CDR3 is 13 amino acids long. Per germline, CDR1 SNHLY and CDR2 FYNNEI. V shed 10 bases, J shed 2 bases, and the junction held 6 bases outside the gene matches.

In its sample, this clonotype was seen many times. The genes are TRBV30 and TRBJ1-1; D is unclear. CDR3 length equals 13 residues. V lost 0 bases and J lost 5, with 10 bases in between. Germline lookup yields CDR1 GTSNPN and CDR2 SVGIG (reference sequence). The CDR3 nucleotides read TGTGCCTGGAGTGTATTCTCTTGGACTGAAGCTTTCTTT. Translated: CAWSVFSWTEAFF.

This clonotype was recorded a few times. V gene TRBV25-1 combines with J gene TRBJ1-2, with a weak D call TRBD1 (5 bases). The V gene lost 6 bases and the J gene lost 6 bases, with 14 bases spanning the gap. Germline CDR1 MGHDK, CDR2 SYGVNS. The CDR3 is 13 residues long. The CDR3 loop reads CASRGVGVHGYTF. The CDR3 DNA is TGTGCCAGCAGGGGGGTGGGGGTCCATGGCTACACCTTC.

This clonotype was observed at least ten times. This chain links TRBV6-1 with TRBJ1-1; D unclear. The CDR3 is 15 residues long. Germline V CDR1 and CDR2: MNHNS, SASEGT. V lost 6 bases to trimming and J lost 1 base, with 15 bases between them. Written as DNA, the CDR3 is TGTGCCAGCAGCCTCTCAGCGATGCCGAACACTGAAGCTTTCTTT. As protein: CASSLSAMPNTEAFF.

Only a few counts were recorded for this clonotype. The rearrangement uses TRBV10-3 and TRBJ2-1; D is unclear. CDR3 size: 14 residues. Germline assignment: CDR1 ENHRY and CDR2 SYGVKD. V lost 2 bases to trimming and J lost 5 bases, with 10 bases between them. In nucleotides, the CDR3 is TGTGCCATCAGTGAGGGTCTTGGAGACAATGAGCAGTTCTTC. It encodes CAISEGLGDNEQFF.

This clonotype has at least ten counts. The chain couples TRBV11-2 to TRBJ2-2, with no clear D. The V end lost 1 base, the J end lost 4 bases, and 19 bases lay between the germline ends. This CDR3 is built from 18 residues. Germline V gene lookup returns CDR1 SGHAT and CDR2 FQNNGV. The CDR3 DNA is TGTGCCAGCAGCTTAGGGGCATTGGACCTCTGGGGCACCGGGGAGCTGTTTTTT. The encoded protein is CASSLGALDLWGTGELFF.

This clonotype came up many times. The chain carries TRBV20-1 and TRBJ2-5, with TRBD1 matching 8 bases. Germline assignment: CDR1 DFQATT and CDR2 SNEGSKA (reference sequence). The CDR3 has 13 amino acids. V dropped 6 bases and J dropped 5; count of bases not matched to a gene: 8. For the CDR3, the DNA is TGCAGTGCAGGACAGGGAGGATGGGAGACCCAGTACTTC. Protein: CSAGQGGWETQYF.

The table lists this clonotype with many counts. The chain employs TRBV24-1 and TRBJ1-2; 10 positions agree with TRBD1. CDR1 is KGHDR and CDR2 is SFDVKD in the germline V gene. The V and J ends lost 4 bases and 7 bases, in that order; junction bases with no gene match: 5. The CDR3 runs 14 residues. The CDR3 bases are TGTGCCACCAGTGACCGACAGGGGGCGCCTGGCTACACCTTC. Encoded protein: CATSDRQGAPGYTF.

This clonotype occurred many times. V and J are TRBV6-1 and TRBJ2-4, with 7 bases that match TRBD1. The CDR3 sequence is 12 residues long. Trimming cost V 10 bases and J 8 bases; bases outside gene matches: 8. Germline-derived CDR1 and CDR2 are MNHNS and SASEGT. The CDR3 bases are TGTGCCATTAGCAGGGGGATAGACATTCAGTACTTC. This encodes CAISRGIDIQYF.

This clonotype was picked up many times. The rearrangement joins TRBV7-9 to TRBJ1-2; no firm D call. This CDR3 is built from 14 residues. CDR1 and CDR2 from the germline V gene are SEHNR and FQNEAQ (reference sequence). Trimming left V 3 bases short and J 5 bases short, with 13 bases between. In nucleotides, the CDR3 is TGTGCCAGCAGCTTTAGCGGGCAATCGTATGGCTACACCTTC. It encodes CASSFSGQSYGYTF.